This entry describes one T cell receptor beta chain. Here immunoSEQ multiplex PCR was the method, and the copy in TCRdb shows in-frame clones only, minus some. The table has 90,000 to 120,000 clones, 87% seen once; the top ten hold roughly 5%. The entry originates in a study of T cell responses to AZD1222 COVID-19 vaccine. The specimen was peripheral blood, collected 28 days after the second AZD1222 dose. This receptor was taken from an adult who received the AZD1222 COVID-19 vaccine.

The CDR3 protein is CASSWDPSSTDTQYF. The CDR3 DNA reads TGTGCCAGCAGTTGGGATCCCTCTAGCACAGATACGCAGTATTTT. This sequence joins TRBV28 and TRBJ2-3; D is uncertain. Germline V gene lookup returns CDR1 MDHEN and CDR2 SYDVKM. Trimming left V 4 bases short and J 0 bases short, with 11 bases between. This CDR3 contains 15 residues. Variable domain in full (rest from reference TRBV28 and TRBJ2-3): DVKVTQSSRYLVKRTGEKVFLECVQDMDHENMFWYRQDPGLGLRLIYFSYDVKMKEKGDIPEGYSVSREKKERFSLILESASTNQTSMYLCASSWDPSSTDTQYFGPGTRLTVL.